The sequence of this T cell receptor (delta chain) was determined in a study of gamma-delta chains in newborns, infants, children (dated by TCRdb to about 2019). The study in broad terms: According to the title of the study, polyclonal expansion of innate gammadelta T cells immediately after birth is driven by microbial exposure. How innate gammadelta T cell populations in human newborns were shaped by microbial exposure immediately after birth was investigated in the study.

Sequenced using an Illumina MiSeq. The public reads were reprocessed by TCRdb using CATT, and rows of matching DNA were later combined. This sample has 8,900 or so delta-chain clones in its table, and roughly 1.6% of those were observed once. The top ten constitute 7% to 10% of the sample. The germline V gene sets CDR1 to TSWWSYY and CDR2 to QGS. The CDR3 sequence holds 21 residues, the cysteine and phenylalanine included. The read is trimmed to its CDR3 DNA, 63 bases read in frame from base 1. Of note for this clone: Its antigen specificity is not known. A junction end diverges from the germline sequence, so it may reflect a read error.

Sequences were obtained from blood. This TCR was sampled from a child who was a newborn, infant or young child, either healthy, febrile or measles-vaccinated (not recorded which). The rearrangement combines TRDV1 with TRDJ1; TRDD3 agrees with 10 junctional bases. CDR3 protein: CALGEQASYPRPGDTICKLTF. The DNA is TGTGCTCTTGGGGAACAGGCTTCCTACCCTCGCCCGGGGGATACGATCTGTAAACTCACCTTT.